Detailed here is one TCR beta chain. Measured with immunoSEQ multiplex PCR; TCRdb has only the in-frame clones, and not every one. The sample carries 150,000 to 200,000 clones, 90% to 95% recorded once. The data stem from a study of control samples from healthy donors and cancer patients. There are 14 residues in the CDR3. Trimming removed 4 bases from V and 0 bases from J, with 7 bases in between. Germline CDR1 reads SNHLY; CDR2 reads FYNNEI. The clonotype originates from a woman aged 25 to 39 in good health. The chain is built from TRBV2 and TRBJ1-3; D is undetermined. Sample: blood. The CDR3 region is CASSAGNSGNTIYF. The CDR3 nucleotides are TGTGCCAGCAGTGCCGGGAACTCTGGAAACACCATATATTTT.